This T cell receptor beta chain comes out of a study of Ad26.COV2.S vaccination and SARS-CoV-2 variants. On the study more broadly: Ad26.COV2.S, an intramuscular injection, was given once or twice 56 days apart.

Produced via immunoSEQ multiplex PCR; TCRdb's table is partial and in-frame only. The table includes hundreds of thousands of clones, around 89% detected once. This clone was seen once. Treatment of the sample: approximately 18 received Ad26.COV2.S at low or high dose, single or two shots; 5 received placebo; per-sample allocation not given. The samples were gathered on day 63 after the first injection of vaccine or placebo. The CDR3 consists of 15 residues. In germline, CDR1 is SGDLS, CDR2 YYNGEE. The V segment lost 0 bases and the J segment 7 bases; nucleotides outside the gene matches: 2. The clonotype comes from a person aged 18-60 years who received the Ad26.COV2.S COVID-19 vaccine or a placebo. The material was peripheral blood, obtained in a trial of Ad26.COV2.S vaccine versus placebo. The chain recombines TRBV9 with TRBJ2-1; TRBD2 matches 12 bases. CDR3 sequence reads: CASSVEGLAGNEQFF. The CDR3 DNA sequence: TGTGCCAGCAGCGTAGAAGGACTAGCGGGAAATGAGCAGTTCTTC.